The 29 T cell receptor beta chains below all came from one sample that was sequenced in a study of blood T cell repertoires in COVID-19. Profiled with immunoSEQ multiplex PCR; TCRdb holds only in-frame clones, not every one. The repertoire has roughly 100,000 clones, approximately 86% of them found once; the top ten carry 2.5% to 3.5%. Sample: peripheral blood. The receptors shown here come from a man aged 50 to 59 with active or convalescent COVID-19.

The chain couples TRBV19 to TRBJ2-2; D possibly corresponds to TRBD1 (5 bases). The germline V gene encodes CDR1 LNHDA and CDR2 SQIVND (reference sequence). V was shortened by 2 bases and J by 8 bases, with 12 bases between the two germline ends. The CDR3 is made up of 14 amino acids. CDR3 protein: CASSISQVGGELFF. CDR3 in DNA: TGTGCCAGTAGTATATCACAGGTGGGAGGGGAGCTGTTTTTT. The variable domain in full, with the rest retrieved from reference TRBV19 and TRBJ2-2, is DGGITQSPKYLFRKEGQNVTLSCEQNLNHDAMYWYRQDPGQGLRLIYYSQIVNDFQKGDIAEGYSVSREKKESFPLTVTSAQKNPTAFYLCASSISQVGGELFFGEGSRLTVL.

This clone was seen just once. This chain uses TRBV4-1 with TRBJ1-4, with D uncertain. V was shortened by 0 bases and J by 8 bases, with 19 bases between the two germline ends. CDR1 MGHRA and CDR2 YSYEKL come from the germline V gene. The CDR3 covers 17 residues. The CDR3 is CASSQDEAAADGEKLFF. The DNA of the CDR3 is TGCGCCAGCAGCCAAGATGAAGCGGCAGCCGATGGCGAAAAACTGTTTTTT.

The rearrangement joins TRBV5-3 to TRBJ1-1, with D maybe TRBD1 (6 bases). TRBV5-3 is treated as an ORF (open reading frame) with a function not yet certain. The CDR3 length is 16 residues. V lost 4 bases and J lost 1, with 17 bases in between. The CDR3 DNA reads TGTGCCAGAAGCCCACCTATGGGGGCGCGGAACACTGAAGCTTTCTTT. This translates into CARSPPMGARNTEAFF.

J is TRBJ2-5 and V is TRBV28; 8 bases line up with TRBD2. After removal of 5 bases from V and 5 bases from J, the junction contained 10 bases not matched to a gene. The germline V gene encodes CDR1 MDHEN and CDR2 SYDVKM. The CDR3 is made up of 15 amino acids. DNA for the CDR3: TGTGCCAGCAGTCATAGCGGGGACGGATGGGAGACCCAGTACTTC. It specifies CASSHSGDGWETQYF.

This rearrangement joins TRBV6-5 to TRBJ1-5; tentative D call: TRBD1 (5 bases). Trimming took 6 bases from V and 4 from J, leaving 10 bases between them. CDR1 and CDR2 from the germline V gene are MNHEY and SVGAGI. This CDR3 has 13 residues. The CDR3 spells CASRAGQNQPQHF. The CDR3 DNA is TGTGCCAGCAGGGCGGGGCAGAATCAGCCCCAGCATTTT.

The chain recombines TRBV18 with TRBJ2-5; 8 positions match TRBD1. J gave up 3 bases and V 3 bases, and 6 bases lay outside the gene matches. Germline V lookup: CDR1 KGHSH, CDR2 LQKENI. The CDR3 is made up of 15 amino acids. DNA for the CDR3: TGTGCCAGCTCACCTCCCGTACAGGGGGAAGAGACCCAGTACTTC. Translating gives CASSPPVQGEETQYF.

The chain has TRBV24-1 and TRBJ2-5; D might be TRBD1 (5 bases). V was pared by 4 bases and J by 5 bases, with 7 bases between. There are 12 residues in the CDR3. The V gene's germline CDR1 is KGHDR and CDR2 SFDVKD. The CDR3 nucleotides read TGTGCCACCAGTGACCCAGGGGAGACCCAGTACTTC. Translated, it gives CATSDPGETQYF.

V and J are TRBV27 and TRBJ2-6; 9 bases map to TRBD1. This CDR3 is 21 amino acids long. Per the germline V gene, CDR1 is MNHEY and CDR2 is SMNVEV (reference sequence). With V trimmed by 0 bases and J by 4 bases, 16 bases remained unmatched. CDR3 sequence reads: CASSLSSPGTGRRRGANVLTF. The CDR3 nucleotides are TGTGCCAGCAGTTTATCATCCCCCGGGACAGGGAGGCGAAGGGGGGCCAACGTCCTGACTTTC. The full variable domain, completed using reference TRBV27 and TRBJ2-6, is EAQVTQNPRYLITVTGKKLTVTCSQNMNHEYMSWYRQDPGLGLRQIYYSMNVEVTDKGDVPEGYKVSRKEKRNFPLILESPSPNQTSLYFCASSLSSPGTGRRRGANVLTFGAGSRLTVL.

The genes are TRBV11-2 and TRBJ1-3; D is perhaps TRBD1 (5 bases). Per germline, CDR1 SGHAT and CDR2 FQNNGV. CDR3 size: 16 residues. V was pared by 4 bases and J by 4 bases, with 17 bases between. CDR3 DNA sequence: TGTGCCAGCAGCTCCACCCCGGGGGGGAACGGAAACACCATATATTTT. This gives the protein CASSSTPGGNGNTIYF. Full variable domain (rest looked up from reference TRBV11-2 and TRBJ1-3): EAGVAQSPRYKIIEKRQSVAFWCNPISGHATLYWYQQILGQGPKLLIQFQNNGVVDDSQLPKDRFSAERLKGVDSTLKIQPAKLEDSAVYLCASSSTPGGNGNTIYFGEGSWLTVV.

CDR3 bases: TGCGCCAGCAGCCAAGATTCGAACAGGGGGCGCTCGGCTAATGAAAAACTGTTTTTT. Amino acid sequence: CASSQDSNRGRSANEKLFF. This rearrangement joins TRBV4-1 to TRBJ1-4, with 9 bases fitting TRBD1. The CDR3 is 19 amino acids. Germline CDR1 MGHRA, CDR2 YSYEKL. The V segment lost 0 bases and the J segment 3 bases; nucleotides outside the gene matches: 11.

This rearrangement joins TRBV18 to TRBJ2-2, with 8 nucleotides matching TRBD2. The germline V gene has CDR1 KGHSH and CDR2 LQKENI. This CDR3 comprises 14 residues. The J segment lost 6 bases and the V segment lost 5 bases, leaving 5 bases of the junction unmatched. CDR3 in amino acids: CASSTGGPAGELFF. The CDR3 bases are TGTGCCAGCTCAACGGGGGGGCCGGCCGGGGAGCTGTTTTTT. Looking up the rest from reference TRBV18 and TRBJ2-2 gives the full variable domain: NAGVMQNPRHLVRRRGQEARLRCSPMKGHSHVYWYRQLPEEGLKFMVYLQKENIIDESGMPKERFSAEFPKEGPSILRIQQVVRGDSAAYFCASSTGGPAGELFFGEGSRLTVL.

The CDR3 reads CASSGTRAQETQYF. In nucleotides, the CDR3 is TGTGCCAGCAGCGGCACTAGGGCACAAGAGACCCAGTACTTC. The chain joins TRBV11-2 to TRBJ2-5; a possible D gene is TRBD2 (5 bases). The V end lost 5 bases, the J end lost 2 bases, and 12 bases lay between the germline ends. Germline CDR1 reads SGHAT; CDR2 reads FQNNGV. The CDR3 is made up of 14 amino acids.

J is TRBJ2-1 and V is TRBV5-4; TRBD1 matches 8 bases. V lost 0 bases to trimming and J lost 5 bases; unmatched junction nucleotides: 1. The length of the CDR3 is 14 residues. Germline V gene sequence: CDR1 SGHNT, CDR2 YYREEE (reference sequence). The CDR3 DNA follows: TGTGCCAGCAGCTTGGGGACAGGGAACAATGAGCAGTTCTTC. Residues: CASSLGTGNNEQFF. Full variable domain (remainder filled in from reference TRBV5-4 and TRBJ2-1): ETGVTQSPTHLIKTRGQQVTLRCSSQSGHNTVSWYQQALGQGPQFIFQYYREEENGRGNFPPRFSGLQFPNYSSELNVNALELDDSALYLCASSLGTGNNEQFFGPGTRLTVL.

V and J are TRBV3-1 (or the pseudogene TRBV3-2) and TRBJ1-1; weak D call: TRBD1 (5 bases). In germline, CDR1 is LGHDT, CDR2 YNNKEL (reference sequence). CDR3 length equals 14 residues. The V end was cut by 5 bases, the J end by 1 base, with 11 bases between. CDR3 DNA sequence: TGTGCCAGCAGCTCACCGGGGGAGAACACTGAAGCTTTCTTT. This gives the protein CASSSPGENTEAFF.

This clone was detected once. V and J are TRBV5-4 and TRBJ2-1; a weak D match, TRBD1 (7 bases). The germline V gene encodes CDR1 SGHNT and CDR2 YYREEE (reference sequence). Trimming left V 3 bases short and J 10 bases short, with 17 bases between. This CDR3 is built from 14 residues. CDR3 region: CASSSTGRIGEQFF. In DNA, the CDR3 is TGTGCCAGCAGCTCGACAGGGAGGATTGGGGAGCAGTTCTTC.

The chain combines TRBV28 with TRBJ2-1; D remains ambiguous. The germline CDR1 and CDR2 sequences are MDHEN and SYDVKM. Trimming pared 5 bases from V and 0 bases from J, leaving 8 bases between. This CDR3 is built from 14 residues. This CDR3 is CASSGGSSYNEQFF. CDR3 bases: TGTGCCAGCAGTGGCGGTAGCTCCTACAATGAGCAGTTCTTC.

The rearrangement uses TRBV7-7 and TRBJ2-1; D possibly corresponds to TRBD2 (6 bases). Per germline, CDR1 SSHAT and CDR2 FNYEAQ (reference sequence). Trimming cost V 1 base and J 3 bases, with 10 bases left between them. This CDR3 spans 15 amino acids. CDR3 region: CASSLGSGLYNEQFF. In nucleotides, the CDR3 is TGTGCCAGCAGCTTAGGTAGCGGACTCTACAATGAGCAGTTCTTC.

The chain is built from TRBV19 and TRBJ2-3; TRBD2 matches 13 bases. CDR3 length: 14 residues. CDR1 and CDR2 from the germline V gene are LNHDA and SQIVND (reference sequence). V lost 10 bases, J lost 5 bases, and 6 bases stayed unmatched. The chain's CDR3 is CATRLAGGIDTQYF. Written as DNA, the CDR3 is TGTGCCACAAGACTAGCGGGGGGTATAGATACGCAGTATTTT.

The CDR3 protein is CASQTSGGAWEQYV. The CDR3 DNA sequence: TGTGCCAGCCAGACTAGCGGGGGGGCCTGGGAGCAGTACGTC. The V and J genes are TRBV28 and TRBJ2-7; 14 nucleotides agree with TRBD2. After removal of 8 bases from V and 7 bases from J, the junction contained 7 bases not matched to a gene. Germline V gene data show CDR1 as MDHEN and CDR2 as SYDVKM. The CDR3 is 14 residues long.

The V gene is TRBV6-5, the J gene TRBJ1-2; 9 bases map to TRBD1. The CDR3 is 14 amino acids. The germline V gene has CDR1 MNHEY and CDR2 SVGAGI. The J segment lost 1 base and the V segment lost 6 bases, leaving 3 bases of the junction unmatched. The CDR3 protein is CASRPGQGNYGYTF. The CDR3 DNA follows: TGTGCCAGCAGACCGGGACAGGGTAACTATGGCTACACCTTC.

The chain has TRBV28 and TRBJ2-1; the D gene is possibly TRBD1 (6 bases). The CDR3 is made up of 13 amino acids. Germline CDR1 reads MDHEN; CDR2 reads SYDVKM. The V end was cut by 10 bases, the J end by 5 bases, with 15 bases between. CDR3 amino acids: CATYRVADNEQFF. CDR3 in DNA: TGTGCCACATACAGGGTGGCCGACAATGAGCAGTTCTTC.

The V and J genes are TRBV6-2 or TRBV6-3 and TRBJ1-2; possibly TRBD1 for D (5 bases). There are 13 residues in the CDR3. Germline V CDR1 and CDR2: MNHEY, SVGEGT. V was shortened by 6 bases and J by 5 bases, with 13 bases between the two germline ends. CDR3 sequence (DNA): TGTGCCAGCAGCCGCTCAGGGTATTATGGCTACACCTTC. The encoded protein is CASSRSGYYGYTF.

The rearrangement uses TRBV11-2 and TRBJ2-3; unclear D gene. Trimming stripped 5 bases from V and 2 bases from J, with 11 bases between. This CDR3 has 14 amino acids. CDR1 SGHAT and CDR2 FQNNGV come from the germline V gene. The CDR3 sequence is CASSPRLVTDTQYF. The DNA of the CDR3 is TGTGCCAGCAGCCCCAGACTGGTCACAGATACGCAGTATTTT.

The chain links TRBV2 to TRBJ2-5; 7 bases map to TRBD2. V lost 7 bases, J lost 4 bases, and 3 bases stayed unmatched. The CDR3 has 12 residues. Germline CDR1 and CDR2: SNHLY and FYNNEI. Here the CDR3 reads CASTREGETQYF. CDR3 in DNA: TGTGCCAGCACCAGGGAGGGAGAGACCCAGTACTTC. Full variable domain (remainder filled in from reference TRBV2 and TRBJ2-5): EPEVTQTPSHQVTQMGQEVILRCVPISNHLYFYWYRQILGQKVEFLVSFYNNEISEKSEIFDDQFSVERPDGSNFTLKIRSTKLEDSAMYFCASTREGETQYFGPGTRLLVL.

The chain carries TRBV11-2 and TRBJ1-2; TRBD1 matches 7 bases. The germline CDR1 and CDR2 sequences are SGHAT and FQNNGV. Trimming cost V 4 bases and J 9 bases; bases outside gene matches: 8. CDR3 length: 13 residues. The CDR3 reads CASSWDSEMSYTF. The CDR3 bases are TGTGCCAGCAGCTGGGACAGCGAAATGAGCTACACCTTC.

The chain combines TRBV10-1 with TRBJ1-1, with no clear D. Looked up from germline, CDR1 is WNHNN and CDR2 is SYGVQD (reference sequence). The CDR3 runs 14 residues. V dropped 0 bases and J dropped 5 bases, with 10 bases sitting between them. CDR3 residues: CASSESSGQTEAFF. The CDR3 DNA reads as TGCGCCAGCAGTGAGTCTAGCGGGCAAACTGAAGCTTTCTTT.

The chain joins TRBV14 to TRBJ2-3; 7 bases are shared with TRBD1. The CDR3 covers 14 residues. Germline V gene sequence: CDR1 SGHDN, CDR2 FVKESK. V shed 4 bases and J 4 bases; nucleotides not matched to a gene: 5. Here the CDR3 reads CASSPKDRADTQYF. The CDR3 DNA reads as TGTGCCAGCAGCCCTAAAGACAGGGCAGATACGCAGTATTTT.

This clone was recorded once. The chain links TRBV28 to TRBJ1-1, with a weak D call TRBD1 (6 bases). The germline V gene has CDR1 MDHEN and CDR2 SYDVKM. Trimming stripped 6 bases from V and 11 bases from J, with 22 bases between. The CDR3 has 14 residues. The CDR3 loop is CASSSGANPERAFF. The CDR3 region has the DNA TGTGCCAGCAGCTCAGGGGCAAATCCGGAGCGGGCTTTCTTT.

As for this clone: The sample carries other DNA sequences with the same CDR3. V is TRBV7-9 and J is TRBJ2-1; D is ambiguous. The ends were cut back, 0 bases at V and 0 bases at J, with 6 bases in the middle. CDR3 size: 15 residues. From germline, CDR1 is SEHNR and CDR2 FQNEAQ (reference sequence). CDR3 in DNA: TGTGCCAGCAGCTTAGCGCGGAGCTCCTACAATGAGCAGTTCTTC. Translated: CASSLARSSYNEQFF.